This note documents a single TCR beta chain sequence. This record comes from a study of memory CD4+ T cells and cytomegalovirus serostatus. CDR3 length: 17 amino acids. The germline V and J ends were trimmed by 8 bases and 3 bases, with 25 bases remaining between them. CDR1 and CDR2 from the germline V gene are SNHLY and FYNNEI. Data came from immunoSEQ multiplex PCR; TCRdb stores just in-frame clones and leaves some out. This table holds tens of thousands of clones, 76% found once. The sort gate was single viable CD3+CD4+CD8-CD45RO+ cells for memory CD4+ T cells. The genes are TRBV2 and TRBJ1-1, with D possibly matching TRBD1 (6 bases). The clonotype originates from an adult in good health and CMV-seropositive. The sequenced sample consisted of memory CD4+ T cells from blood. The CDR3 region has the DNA TGTGCCAGCCTCCCCCCTCGGGCAGGGGCGAGGGACACTGAAGCTTTCTTT. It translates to CASLPPRAGARDTEAFF.